These 7 T cell receptor beta chains were all obtained from the same sample, sequenced in a study of T cell responses to AZD1222 COVID-19 vaccine (dated by TCRdb to the early 2020s). Read against the paper, the sample's time point label means: about 28 days (+/-7) after the second vaccine dose. Libraries came from the immunoSEQ multiplex PCR assay. The source is immuneACCESS, and TCRdb retained only in-frame sequences with V and J called. Part of the clones is not carried over; for the studies checked, unresolved V genes explain less than half of this, and the remainder is unexplained. Here the sample has about 150,000 clones; around 90% occur a single time. The ten largest account for less than 3.5% of the sample. The material was peripheral blood, obtained 28 days after the second AZD1222 dose. These receptors all stem from an adult who received the AZD1222 COVID-19 vaccine.

CDR3 loop: CASSLGQGGSPLHF. The CDR3 DNA reads as TGCGCCAGCAGCTTGGGCCAGGGGGGGTCACCCCTCCACTTT. This chain uses TRBV5-1 with TRBJ1-6; 7 bases line up with TRBD1. The CDR3 is 14 amino acids. CDR1 SGHRS and CDR2 YFSETQ come from the germline V gene. V lost 0 bases, J lost 10 bases, and 4 bases stayed unmatched.

V and J are TRBV30 and TRBJ2-5; a possible D gene is TRBD1 (6 bases). Germline V gene lookup returns CDR1 GTSNPN and CDR2 SVGIG (reference sequence). This CDR3 has 14 residues. V was shortened by 0 bases and J by 5 bases, with 13 bases between the two germline ends. The CDR3 nucleotides read TGTGCCTGGAGTGTAGGGACAAACCGGGAGACCCAGTACTTC. Translation gives CAWSVGTNRETQYF.

The chain has TRBV14 and TRBJ2-1; 8 bases match TRBD1. This CDR3 comprises 15 residues. The junction had 6 bases not matched to a gene; V was cut back by 4 bases and J by 4 bases. Per germline, CDR1 SGHDN and CDR2 FVKESK. The CDR3 protein is CASSRPGQAYNEQFF. The CDR3 DNA is TGTGCCAGCAGCCGACCGGGACAGGCGTACAATGAGCAGTTCTTC.

This chain joins TRBV18 and TRBJ1-3; possible D gene TRBD1, 6 bases. CDR1 and CDR2 from the germline V gene are KGHSH and LQKENI. This CDR3 is 17 amino acids long. Trimming shortened V by 5 bases and J by 0 bases, and 17 bases separated the two germline ends. CDR3 region: CASSSKTGTYSGNTIYF. The CDR3 coding sequence is TGTGCCAGCTCATCGAAGACTGGGACATACTCTGGAAACACCATATATTTT. Using reference TRBV18 and TRBJ1-3 for the parts outside the CDR3, the full variable domain is NAGVMQNPRHLVRRRGQEARLRCSPMKGHSHVYWYRQLPEEGLKFMVYLQKENIIDESGMPKERFSAEFPKEGPSILRIQQVVRGDSAAYFCASSSKTGTYSGNTIYFGEGSWLTVV.

The gene calls are TRBV20-1 and TRBJ2-1; D is perhaps TRBD2 (6 bases). The CDR3 runs to 14 residues. From germline, CDR1 is DFQATT and CDR2 SNEGSKA (reference sequence). V lost 3 bases, J lost 4 bases, and 13 bases lay in between. The CDR3 DNA follows: TGCAGTGCTAGTCGGTCGGGAGCTTACAATGAGCAGTTCTTC. Protein sequence: CSASRSGAYNEQFF.

The J gene is TRBJ2-7, the V gene TRBV27, with D perhaps TRBD2 (6 bases). Trimming stripped 8 bases from V and 2 bases from J, with 19 bases between. Germline V gene data show CDR1 as MNHEY and CDR2 as SMNVEV (reference sequence). CDR3 length: 15 residues. CDR3 sequence (DNA): TGTGCCAGCTCCCTGGGTGGGCGCGGGACCTACGAGCAGTACTTC. This gives the protein CASSLGGRGTYEQYF.

Comment on this clone: This specimen includes other DNA sequences encoding the same CDR3. The gene calls are TRBV13 and TRBJ1-1; no reliable D call. The CDR3 contains 13 residues. The germline CDR1 and CDR2 sequences are PRHDT and FYEKMQ (reference sequence). V gave up 0 bases and J gave up 0 bases, with 2 bases separating them. This CDR3 reads CASSLGMNTEAFF. The DNA for the CDR3 is TGTGCCAGCAGCTTAGGTATGAACACTGAAGCTTTCTTT.